This TCR beta chain was observed in a study of cytomegalovirus exposure and HLA in healthy donors. Study-wide results and caveats: Likely technical artifact: a cluster of highly shared sequence variants.

The table lists this clone with a few counts. What it binds is not known. The PCR was carried out with 60 Vbeta primers and 13 Jbeta primers. Assay: immunoSEQ multiplex PCR; the TCRdb copy retains only in-frame clones and omits some. The repertoire holds 250,000 to 350,000 clones, with roughly two thirds as singletons. Trimming cost V 3 bases and J 2 bases; bases outside gene matches: 9. Per the germline V gene, CDR1 is LNHDA and CDR2 is SQIVND (reference sequence). The CDR3 runs 16 residues. The source of this sequence is a female donor in good health and CMV-seronegative. The J gene is TRBJ1-2, the V gene TRBV19; 7 nucleotides align to TRBD1. Sequenced input: PBMCs. CDR3: CASSMEPGQRNYGYTF. The CDR3 DNA follows: TGTGCCAGTAGTATGGAGCCGGGACAGAGAAACTATGGCTACACCTTC.